This TCR beta chain appears in the sequencing data of a study of shared clonotypes between healthy human individuals. Study overall: Aged 18 to 49, the donors were a couple of women and a few men. Overall study results and limits: Apart from blood, nothing was sampled; tissue repertoires likely differ. Richness estimates generally favored naive over memory subsets.

Naive CD8 cells were CD45RO-negative, positively selected for CCR7, excluding terminally differentiated effector memory CD45RA+ cells. This clone has only one observation. Its antigen remains unknown. Clones were read by immunoSEQ multiplex PCR, and TCRdb kept only the in-frame ones, dropping some. The sample consists of about 2 million clones, about 95% of them appearing once. This receptor was identified in a man aged 18 to 29 in good health. Sequencing was carried out using naive CD8+ T cells sorted from blood.

The CDR3 spells CAWDLAGGGDEQFF. The CDR3, as DNA: TGTGCCTGGGATCTAGCGGGAGGGGGCGATGAGCAGTTCTTC. This rearrangement joins TRBV30 to TRBJ2-1; TRBD2 matches at 12 bases. After removal of 5 bases from V and 8 bases from J, the junction contained 7 bases not matched to a gene. The CDR3 runs 14 residues. Germline V gives CDR1 GTSNPN, CDR2 SVGIG (reference sequence). The full variable domain, its missing parts supplied by reference TRBV30 and TRBJ2-1, is SQTIHQWPATLVQPVGSPLSLECTVEGTSNPNLYWYRQAAGRGLQLLFYSVGIGQISSEVPQNLSASRPQDRQFILSSKKLLLSDSGFYLCAWDLAGGGDEQFFGPGTRLTVL.